This record covers a single T cell receptor (beta chain). Method: immunoSEQ multiplex PCR; TCRdb's copy keeps in-frame clones and lacks some. Found here are 180,000 or so clones, just under 95% of them singletons; the top ten hold roughly 4.3%. Germline CDR1 SGHKS, CDR2 YYEKEE (reference sequence). The CDR3 consists of 15 residues. The V end was cut by 4 bases, the J end by 3 bases, with 15 bases between. This sample was included in a study of control samples from healthy donors and cancer patients. The TCR comes from a woman aged 60 to 75 in good health. This chain links TRBV5-5 with TRBJ2-3; the D gene is possibly TRBD1 (5 bases). Sequencing was performed on blood. The CDR3: CASSIQVLYTDTQYF. CDR3 bases: TGTGCCAGCAGCATACAGGTTCTTTATACAGATACGCAGTATTTT.